The 3 T cell receptor beta chains in this list originate from one sample, sequenced in a study of T-cell reconstitution after alpha-beta-depleted transplantation in children. Library preparation (for TCRbeta) was performed with unique molecular identifiers. TCRdb reprocessed the PCR reads with MiXCR, giving one entry per CDR3 protein. The table has about 610,000 distinct CDR3 sequences, 10% seen once; the top ten hold less than 4.5%. Here the sequenced sample was PBMCs from the stem cell graft donor, taken from the stem cell graft. These receptors were obtained from a human donor who donated a stem cell graft to a child with acute myeloid leukemia.

This chain uses TRBV4-3 with TRBJ2-5; perhaps TRBD2 as D (5 bases). Trimming stripped 0 bases from V and 9 bases from J, with 11 bases between. CDR3 length: 13 residues. Germline values: CDR1 LGHNA, CDR2 YSLEER. The CDR3 loop is CASSQDGGGAQYF. DNA for the CDR3: TGCGCCAGCAGCCAAGATGGCGGAGGCGCCCAGTACTTC.

This clonotype was detected ten times or more. The chain uses TRBV7-9 and TRBJ2-2; D is uncertain. The CDR3 loop spans 14 amino acids. Germline V lookup: CDR1 SEHNR, CDR2 FQNEAQ (reference sequence). Trimming removed 3 bases from V and 1 base from J, with 6 bases in between. CDR3 DNA sequence: TGTGCCAGCAGCTTTCTCTTGAACACCGGGGAGCTGTTTTTT. This codes for CASSFLLNTGELFF.

This clonotype has just a few counts. V and J are TRBV29-1 and TRBJ2-1, with D possibly being TRBD2 (5 bases). CDR3 size: 14 residues. V lost 7 bases and J 7 bases, leaving 20 bases between the germline ends. CDR1 is SQVTM and CDR2 is ANQGSEA in the germline V gene. The CDR3 DNA follows: TGCAGCGCCAGACAAGCGGCAGACTTTAATGAGCAGTTCTTC. The encoded protein is CSARQAADFNEQFF.